This T cell receptor (beta chain) was recovered during a study of PD-1 blockade in classical Hodgkin lymphoma. Broader study findings: Those starting nivolumab under 1 year post-ASCT were excluded. Patients newly diagnosed and complete responders had comparable baseline diversity. Relative to healthy donors, newly diagnosed patients reportedly had lower baseline TCR diversity, which was reported as lower still in relapsed/refractory patients. With respect to the repertoire differences, their causes, possibly disease activity or prior therapy, remain undefined.

This clone was found once. Antigen specificity is unknown. The repertoire was sequenced with immunoSEQ multiplex PCR; TCRdb's copy has only in-frame clones and lacks some. The sample carries 15,000 to 20,000 clones, more than 75% recorded once. The time point: cycle 4 day 1 (C4D1), after less than 7 weeks of nivolumab. With no exception, relapse followed autologous stem cell transplantation in all patients, and brentuximab vedotin exposure varied. The specimen was peripheral blood mononuclear cells (PBMCs), collected before the fourth cycle of nivolumab. The receptor's source is a human donor with classical Hodgkin lymphoma.

The DNA of the CDR3 is TGCAGCGTTGAGGCGGGGGGAGTTGAGACCCAGTACTTC. It codes for CSVEAGGVETQYF. The chain combines TRBV29-1 with TRBJ2-5, with 8 bases matching TRBD2. V lost 3 bases, J lost 5 bases, and 5 bases stayed unmatched. This CDR3 contains 13 residues. The germline V gene has CDR1 SQVTM and CDR2 ANQGSEA.